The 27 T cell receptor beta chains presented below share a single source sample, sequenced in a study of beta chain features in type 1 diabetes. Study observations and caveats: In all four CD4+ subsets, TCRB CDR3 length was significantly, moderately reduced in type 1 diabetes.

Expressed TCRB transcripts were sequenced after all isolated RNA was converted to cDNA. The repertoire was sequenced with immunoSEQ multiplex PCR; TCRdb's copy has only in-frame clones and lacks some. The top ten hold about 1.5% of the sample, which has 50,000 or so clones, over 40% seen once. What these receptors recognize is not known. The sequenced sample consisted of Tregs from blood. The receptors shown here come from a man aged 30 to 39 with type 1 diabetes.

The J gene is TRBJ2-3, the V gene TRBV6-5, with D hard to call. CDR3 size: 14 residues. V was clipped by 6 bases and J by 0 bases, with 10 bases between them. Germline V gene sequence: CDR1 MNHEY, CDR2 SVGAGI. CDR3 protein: CASRPGFSTDTQYF. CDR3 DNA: TGTGCCAGCAGGCCAGGTTTCAGCACAGATACGCAGTATTTT.

The CDR3 spells CASRRRQGAGNPSYNEQFF. The CDR3 DNA sequence: TGCGCCAGCAGACGAAGACAGGGGGCAGGAAATCCCTCCTACAATGAGCAGTTCTTC. V usage is TRBV23-1 and J usage is TRBJ2-1; TRBD1 aligns across 10 bases. TRBV23-1 is sorted into the ORF group, with uncertain function. The V gene end was trimmed by 6 bases and the J gene end by 0 bases; junction bases not matched to a gene: 14. The CDR3 has 19 amino acids.

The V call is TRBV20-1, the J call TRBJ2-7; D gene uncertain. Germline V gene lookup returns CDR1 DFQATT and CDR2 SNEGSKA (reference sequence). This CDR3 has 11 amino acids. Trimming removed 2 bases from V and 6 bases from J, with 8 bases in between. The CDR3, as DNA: TGCAGTGCTAGACCCCTCTCCGAGCAGTACTTC. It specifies CSARPLSEQYF.

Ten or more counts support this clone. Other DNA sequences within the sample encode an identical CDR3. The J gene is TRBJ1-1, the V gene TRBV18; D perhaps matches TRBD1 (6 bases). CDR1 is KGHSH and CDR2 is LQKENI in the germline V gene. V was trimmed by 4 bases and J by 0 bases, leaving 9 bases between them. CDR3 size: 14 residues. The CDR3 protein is CASSQQGMNTEAFF. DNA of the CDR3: TGTGCCAGCTCACAACAGGGTATGAACACTGAAGCTTTCTTT. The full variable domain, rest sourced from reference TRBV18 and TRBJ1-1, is NAGVMQNPRHLVRRRGQEARLRCSPMKGHSHVYWYRQLPEEGLKFMVYLQKENIIDESGMPKERFSAEFPKEGPSILRIQQVVRGDSAAYFCASSQQGMNTEAFFGQGTRLTVV.

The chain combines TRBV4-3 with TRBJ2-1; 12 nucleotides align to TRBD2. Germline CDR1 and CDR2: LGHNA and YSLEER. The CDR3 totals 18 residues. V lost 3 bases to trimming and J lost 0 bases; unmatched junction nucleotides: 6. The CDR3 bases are TGCGCCAGCAGCCATACGGGACTAGCGGGTAGCTCCTACAATGAGCAGTTCTTC. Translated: CASSHTGLAGSSYNEQFF.

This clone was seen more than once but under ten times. CDR3 loop: CASRTSGPRETQYF. Written as DNA, the CDR3 is TGTGCCAGCAGGACTAGCGGGCCTCGGGAGACCCAGTACTTC. The J gene is TRBJ2-5, the V gene TRBV7-9, with 10 bases aligning to TRBD2. The junction had 6 bases not matched to a gene; V was cut back by 6 bases and J by 5 bases. CDR1 and CDR2 from the germline V gene are SEHNR and FQNEAQ (reference sequence). The CDR3 runs 14 residues.

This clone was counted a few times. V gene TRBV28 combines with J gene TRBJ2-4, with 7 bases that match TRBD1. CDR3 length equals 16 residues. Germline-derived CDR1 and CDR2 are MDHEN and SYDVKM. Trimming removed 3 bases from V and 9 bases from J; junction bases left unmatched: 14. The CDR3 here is CASSLLEGTGVSIQYF. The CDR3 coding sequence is TGTGCCAGCAGTTTGTTAGAGGGAACAGGGGTTTCCATTCAGTACTTC.

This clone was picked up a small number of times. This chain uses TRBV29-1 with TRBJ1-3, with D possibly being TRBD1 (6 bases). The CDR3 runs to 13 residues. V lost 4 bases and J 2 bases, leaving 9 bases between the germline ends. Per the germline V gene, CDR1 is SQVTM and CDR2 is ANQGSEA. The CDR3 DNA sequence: TGCAGCGTTGTCGAGGGGGCTGGAAACACCATATATTTT. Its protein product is CSVVEGAGNTIYF. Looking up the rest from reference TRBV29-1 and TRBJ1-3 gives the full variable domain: SAVISQKPSRDICQRGTSLTIQCQVDSQVTMMFWYRQQPGQSLTLIATANQGSEATYESGFVIDKFPISRPNLTFSTLTVSNMSPEDSSIYLCSVVEGAGNTIYFGEGSWLTVV.

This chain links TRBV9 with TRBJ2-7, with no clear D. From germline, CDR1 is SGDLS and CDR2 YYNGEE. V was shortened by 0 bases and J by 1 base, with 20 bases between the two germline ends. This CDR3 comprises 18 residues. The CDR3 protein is CASSVERYGWVKSYEQYF. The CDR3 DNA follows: TGTGCCAGCAGCGTAGAGAGGTACGGGTGGGTAAAGTCCTACGAGCAGTACTTC.

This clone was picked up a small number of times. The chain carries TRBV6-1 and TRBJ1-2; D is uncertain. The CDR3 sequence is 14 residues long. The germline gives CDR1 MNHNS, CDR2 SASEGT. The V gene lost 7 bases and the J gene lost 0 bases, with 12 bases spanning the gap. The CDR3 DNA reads TGTGCCAGCATGCTTCTTCGAGCTAACTATGGCTACACCTTC. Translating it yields CASMLLRANYGYTF.

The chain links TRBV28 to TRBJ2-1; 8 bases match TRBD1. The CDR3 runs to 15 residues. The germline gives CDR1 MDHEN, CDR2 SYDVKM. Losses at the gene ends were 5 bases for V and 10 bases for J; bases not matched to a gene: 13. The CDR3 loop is CASSPPRTGREEQFF. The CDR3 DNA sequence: TGTGCCAGCAGTCCACCACGGACAGGGAGAGAGGAGCAGTTCTTC.

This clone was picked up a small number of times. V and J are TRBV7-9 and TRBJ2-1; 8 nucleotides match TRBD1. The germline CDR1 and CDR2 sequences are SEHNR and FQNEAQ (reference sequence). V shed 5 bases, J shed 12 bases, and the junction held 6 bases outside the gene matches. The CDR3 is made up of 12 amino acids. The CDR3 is CASSLNDRGQFF. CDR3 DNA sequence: TGTGCCAGCAGCCTAAATGACAGGGGGCAGTTCTTC.

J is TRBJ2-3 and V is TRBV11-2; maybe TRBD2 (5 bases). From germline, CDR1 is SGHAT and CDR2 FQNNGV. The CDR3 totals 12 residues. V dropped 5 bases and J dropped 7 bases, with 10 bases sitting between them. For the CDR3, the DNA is TGTGCCAGCAGCGCGGGTCCGTATACGCAGTATTTT. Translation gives CASSAGPYTQYF.

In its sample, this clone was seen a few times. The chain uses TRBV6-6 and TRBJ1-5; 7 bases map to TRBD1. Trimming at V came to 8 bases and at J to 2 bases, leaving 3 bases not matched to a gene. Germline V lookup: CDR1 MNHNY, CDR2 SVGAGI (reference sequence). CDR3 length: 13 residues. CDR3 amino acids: CASGQGGNQPQHF. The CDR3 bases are TGTGCCAGCGGGCAGGGGGGCAATCAGCCCCAGCATTTT.

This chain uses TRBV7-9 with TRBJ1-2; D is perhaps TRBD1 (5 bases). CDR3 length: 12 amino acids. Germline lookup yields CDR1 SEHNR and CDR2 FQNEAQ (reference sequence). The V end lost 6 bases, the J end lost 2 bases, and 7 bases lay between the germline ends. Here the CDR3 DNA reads TGTGCCAGCAGGGAGGGGAACTATGGCTACACCTTC. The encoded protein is CASREGNYGYTF.

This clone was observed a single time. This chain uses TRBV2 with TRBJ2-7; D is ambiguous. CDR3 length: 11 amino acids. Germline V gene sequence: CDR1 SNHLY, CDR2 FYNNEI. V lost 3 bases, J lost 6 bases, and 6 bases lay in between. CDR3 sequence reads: CASSDGGEQYF. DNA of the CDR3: TGTGCCAGCAGTGACGGCGGCGAGCAGTACTTC.

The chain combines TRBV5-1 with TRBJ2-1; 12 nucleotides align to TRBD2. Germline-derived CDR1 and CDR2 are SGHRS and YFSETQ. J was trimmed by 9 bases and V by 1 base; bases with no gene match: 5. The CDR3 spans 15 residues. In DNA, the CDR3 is TGCGCCAGCAGCTTGCGACTAGCGGGAGAGGGTGAGCAGTTCTTC. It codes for CASSLRLAGEGEQFF.

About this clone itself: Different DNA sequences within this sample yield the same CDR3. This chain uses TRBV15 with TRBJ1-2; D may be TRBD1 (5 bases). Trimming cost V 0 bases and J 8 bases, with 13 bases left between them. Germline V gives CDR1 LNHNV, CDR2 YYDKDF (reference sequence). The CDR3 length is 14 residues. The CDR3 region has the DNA TGTGCCACCAGCAGAGATCAAGGTCGGGGGGGCTACACCTTC. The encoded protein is CATSRDQGRGGYTF.

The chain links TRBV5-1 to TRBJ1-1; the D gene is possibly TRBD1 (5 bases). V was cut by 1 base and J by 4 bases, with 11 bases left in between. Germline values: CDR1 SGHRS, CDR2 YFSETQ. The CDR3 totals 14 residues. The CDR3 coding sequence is TGCGCCAGCAGCTTGACGGCCGGGGGCACTGAAGCTTTCTTT. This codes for CASSLTAGGTEAFF.

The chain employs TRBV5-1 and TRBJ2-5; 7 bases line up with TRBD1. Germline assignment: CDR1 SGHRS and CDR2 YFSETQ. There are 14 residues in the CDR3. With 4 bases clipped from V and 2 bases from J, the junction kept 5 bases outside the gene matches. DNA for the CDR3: TGCGCCAGCAGCCGGACAGGAGAACAAGAGACCCAGTACTTC. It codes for CASSRTGEQETQYF.

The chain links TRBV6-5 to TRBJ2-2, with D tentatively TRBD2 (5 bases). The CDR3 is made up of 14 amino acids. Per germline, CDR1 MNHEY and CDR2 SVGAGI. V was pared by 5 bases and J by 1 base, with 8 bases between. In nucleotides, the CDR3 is TGTGCCAGCAGTGATACTAGGAACACCGGGGAGCTGTTTTTT. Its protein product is CASSDTRNTGELFF.

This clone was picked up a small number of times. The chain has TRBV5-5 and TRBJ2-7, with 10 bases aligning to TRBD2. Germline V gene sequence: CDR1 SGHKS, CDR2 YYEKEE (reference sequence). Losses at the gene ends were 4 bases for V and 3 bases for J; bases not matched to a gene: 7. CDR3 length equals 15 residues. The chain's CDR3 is CASSPLAGAFYEQYF. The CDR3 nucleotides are TGTGCCAGCAGCCCCCTAGCGGGGGCGTTCTACGAGCAGTACTTC.

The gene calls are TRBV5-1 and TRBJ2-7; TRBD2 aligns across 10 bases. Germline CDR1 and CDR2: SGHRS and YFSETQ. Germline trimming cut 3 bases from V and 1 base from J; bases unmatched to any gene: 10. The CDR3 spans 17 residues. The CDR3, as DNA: TGCGCCAGCAGCTCCCGGACTAGCGGAACAAAATCCTACGAGCAGTACTTC. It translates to CASSSRTSGTKSYEQYF.

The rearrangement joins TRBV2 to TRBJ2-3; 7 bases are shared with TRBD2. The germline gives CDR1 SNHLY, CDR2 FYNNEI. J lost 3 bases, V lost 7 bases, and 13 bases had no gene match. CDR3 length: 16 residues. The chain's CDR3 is CASTPEMGGRTDTQYF. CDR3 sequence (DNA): TGTGCCAGCACTCCCGAAATGGGCGGGAGAACAGATACGCAGTATTTT.

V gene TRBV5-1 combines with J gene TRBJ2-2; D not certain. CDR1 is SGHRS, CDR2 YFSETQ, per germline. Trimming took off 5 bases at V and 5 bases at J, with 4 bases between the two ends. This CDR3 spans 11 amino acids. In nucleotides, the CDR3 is TGCGCCAGCAGAGAGACCGGGGAGCTGTTTTTT. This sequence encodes CASRETGELFF.

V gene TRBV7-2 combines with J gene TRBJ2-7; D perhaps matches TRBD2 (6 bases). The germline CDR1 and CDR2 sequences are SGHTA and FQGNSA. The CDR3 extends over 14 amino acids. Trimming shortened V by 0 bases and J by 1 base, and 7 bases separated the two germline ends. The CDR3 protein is CASSLAAGSYEQYF. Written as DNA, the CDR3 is TGTGCCAGCAGCTTAGCGGCGGGGTCCTACGAGCAGTACTTC.

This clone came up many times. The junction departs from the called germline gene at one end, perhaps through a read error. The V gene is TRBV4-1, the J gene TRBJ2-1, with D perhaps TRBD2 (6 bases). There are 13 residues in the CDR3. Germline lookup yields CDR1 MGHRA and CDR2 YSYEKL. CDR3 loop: CASSQELGGGRVF. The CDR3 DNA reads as TGCGCCAGCAGCCAAGAATTGGGGGGAGGTCGAGTCTTC.